These 10 T cell receptor beta chains share one sample of origin, sequenced in a study of T-cell memory formation after mild COVID-19. From the 5' RACE reads, TCRdb called clonotypes with MiXCR, one entry per CDR3 protein. Of about 270,000 distinct CDR3 sequences in the sample, 15% to 20% were seen once. Source material: PBMCs or a T cell subset sorted from them (not recorded which). Every receptor here comes from a man between 18 and 29 years old who had mild COVID-19 (a few samples of this study predate the infection). Cell type and time point are not known.

This clonotype was seen only a few times. This chain uses TRBV7-8 with TRBJ1-4; D remains ambiguous. Deletions cut 7 bases from V and 0 bases from J, with 15 bases between. This CDR3 region has 16 residues. CDR1 is SGHVS, CDR2 FQNEAQ, per germline. The CDR3 is CASTDPTVATNEKLFF. CDR3 nucleotides: TGTGCCAGCACCGACCCGACTGTTGCAACTAATGAAAAACTGTTTTTT.

V gene TRBV7-9 combines with J gene TRBJ2-1; no definite D call. Trimming removed 3 bases at V and 6 bases at J, with 15 bases between. Germline V gene lookup returns CDR1 SEHNR and CDR2 FQNEAQ (reference sequence). The CDR3 is 15 amino acids. The CDR3 is CASSFVRGWGNEQFF. CDR3 coding DNA: TGTGCCAGCAGCTTCGTCCGAGGCTGGGGCAATGAGCAGTTCTTC.

This clonotype was found a few times. The V gene is TRBV5-4, the J gene TRBJ2-1; D gene unclear. With 3 bases removed from V and 6 bases from J, the gap between germline ends came to 13 bases. Germline V lookup: CDR1 SGHNT, CDR2 YYREEE (reference sequence). The CDR3 loop spans 14 amino acids. Here the CDR3 DNA reads TGTGCCAGCAGCTCCCCGGACGGCACCAATGAGCAGTTCTTC. This sequence encodes CASSSPDGTNEQFF.

This clonotype was seen ten or more times. The chain joins TRBV27 to TRBJ1-4; no definite D call. Trimming stripped 6 bases from V and 0 bases from J, with 11 bases between. The CDR3 totals 15 residues. Germline loops: CDR1 MNHEY, CDR2 SMNVEV (reference sequence). CDR3 residues: CASSPVWATNEKLFF. The CDR3 DNA is TGTGCCAGCAGCCCCGTTTGGGCAACTAATGAAAAACTGTTTTTT.

Of note for this clonotype: One junction end does not reproduce the germline sequence, and a read error may be involved. The DNA of the CDR3 is TGTGCAAGCAGCGAAGGGACAGGGAACACCGGGGAGCTGTTTTTT. Protein sequence: CASSEGTGNTGELFF. This chain joins TRBV9 and TRBJ2-2; 8 nucleotides line up with TRBD1. Per the germline V gene, CDR1 is SGDLS and CDR2 is YYNGEE. This CDR3 is 15 amino acids long.

In this sample, this clonotype turned up a few times. V gene TRBV29-1 combines with J gene TRBJ2-5; a weak D match, TRBD1 (5 bases). The CDR3 contains 12 residues. Trimming left V 7 bases short and J 5 bases short, with 14 bases between. Germline V gene data show CDR1 as SQVTM and CDR2 as ANQGSEA. The CDR3, as DNA: TGCAGCGGGGTTCTGGGGCGCGAGACCCAGTACTTC. Its translation: CSGVLGRETQYF. Together with reference TRBV29-1 and TRBJ2-5, the CDR3 gives the full variable domain: SAVISQKPSRDICQRGTSLTIQCQVDSQVTMMFWYRQQPGQSLTLIATANQGSEATYESGFVIDKFPISRPNLTFSTLTVSNMSPEDSSIYLCSGVLGRETQYFGPGTRLLVL.

This clonotype was seen a few times. V and J are TRBV20-1 and TRBJ2-7; D might be TRBD2 (12 bases). Germline lookup yields CDR1 DFQATT and CDR2 SNEGSKA (reference sequence). The CDR3 has 17 residues. The V end was cut by 2 bases, the J end by 7 bases, with 27 bases between. CDR3 amino acids: CSARSLRTSGDRGEQYF. CDR3 coding DNA: TGCAGTGCTAGATCGCTCCGGACTAGCGGGGACAGGGGGGAGCAGTACTTC.

A few counts support this clonotype. The rearrangement uses TRBV29-1 and TRBJ1-1; the D is unclear. Germline values: CDR1 SQVTM, CDR2 ANQGSEA. The CDR3 is 11 residues long. Trimming cost V 1 base and J 5 bases, with 5 bases left between them. The CDR3 bases are TGCAGCGTTGAAGCCCGGACTGAAGCTTTCTTT. It codes for CSVEARTEAFF.

This rearrangement joins TRBV9 to TRBJ2-7, with D tentatively TRBD2 (5 bases). Trimming left V 3 bases short and J 4 bases short, with 11 bases between. This CDR3 has 13 residues. Germline V gene sequence: CDR1 SGDLS, CDR2 YYNGEE. CDR3 DNA: TGTGCCAGCAGCGCATACCCGGGGTACGAGCAGTACTTC. Protein sequence: CASSAYPGYEQYF.

This clonotype turned up a few times. This chain uses TRBV6-5 with TRBJ1-6; maybe TRBD1 (6 bases). V was shortened by 0 bases and J by 11 bases, with 17 bases between the two germline ends. From germline, CDR1 is MNHEY and CDR2 SVGAGI. This CDR3 comprises 16 residues. CDR3 loop: CASSYSGGNRDTPLHF. The CDR3 DNA follows: TGTGCCAGCAGTTACTCGGGGGGAAACAGGGATACACCCCTCCACTTT.